This T cell receptor (beta chain) was captured by sequencing in a study of post-analysis software for immune sequencing data. General observations from the study: The study found significantly lower normalized Chao1 diversity in multiple sclerosis patients than in controls. Elevated frequency relative to controls characterized 4 or 5 TRBV segments in patients, TRBV5-6, TRBV5-1 and TRBV20-1 among them.

Each TCR beta cDNA library carried unique molecular identifiers. TCRdb re-derived calls from the PCR reads in MiXCR, one entry per CDR3 protein. The sample shows hundreds of thousands of distinct CDR3 sequences, roughly 30% of them seen only once. The CDR3 covers 15 residues. Trimming left V 3 bases short and J 0 bases short, with 10 bases between. Germline CDR1 reads PRHDT; CDR2 reads FYEKMQ (reference sequence). A note on this clonotype: Its antigen is undetermined.

The V gene is TRBV13, the J gene TRBJ2-3, with no clear D. The receptor comes from a girl under 18 with multiple sclerosis. Source material: blood. The CDR3 nucleotides are TGTGCCAGCAGCTTTCGTGTCAGCAGCACAGATACGCAGTATTTT. Translated: CASSFRVSSTDTQYF.